The next 22 T cell receptor beta chains were all read from a single sample in a study of tumor-infiltrating lymphocytes in primary liver carcinoma. The authors made TCR beta cDNA from around 500 ng total RNA with a constant-region primer. What produced the TCR beta libraries was three nested multiplex PCR rounds using slightly modified ARM-PCR. Both of the initial two PCR rounds ran for around 9 cycles and employed TRBV1-TRBV30 forward primers alongside a C-beta reverse primer. Via MiXCR, TCRdb re-called the multiplex PCR reads, giving one row per CDR3 protein. Of about 120,000 distinct CDR3 sequences listed, about two thirds are singletons. Investigators took RNA and DNA out together from 20-30 mg of unsorted bulk tissue. The sequenced sample consisted of tumor-adjacent normal liver tissue. The receptors here all came from a woman aged 55-75 years with primary liver carcinoma and hepatitis B virus infection.

Ten or more counts support this clonotype. The V gene is TRBV5-7, the J gene TRBJ2-5; 8 bases align to TRBD1. Being an ORF, TRBV5-7 has a function that is uncertain. The length of the CDR3 is 15 residues. The trim removed 4 bases at V and 4 bases at J, leaving 9 bases unmatched. The CDR3 coding sequence is TGTGCCAGCAGCCTGCCCGGGACAGGACGAGAGACCCAGTACTTC. Protein product: CASSLPGTGRETQYF.

Notes on this clonotype: One junction end disagrees with the germline gene, perhaps due to a read error. The J gene is TRBJ2-1, the V gene TRBV28, with 9 bases that match TRBD1. The germline V gene has CDR1 MDHEN and CDR2 SYDVKM. The length of the CDR3 is 15 residues. The CDR3 DNA sequence: TGTACCAGCAGTCGCAACAGGGGGCGGTACTATGAGCAGTTCTTC. Protein product: CTSSRNRGRYYEQFF.

This clonotype was seen a handful of times. This sequence may be a read error, since a much larger clone differs from it by one base. The chain couples TRBV28 to TRBJ1-3, with D unclear. CDR1 is MDHEN and CDR2 is SYDVKM in the germline V gene. This CDR3 comprises 15 residues. This CDR3 reads CAGSFIGLSGNTIYF. The CDR3 nucleotides read TGTGCCGGCAGTTTTATCGGGTTGTCTGGAAACACCATATATTTT.

This clonotype was seen a handful of times. This could be a read error, since a much larger clone is one nucleotide away. This CDR3 is missing its conserved last phenylalanine or tryptophan, likely due to a read error. The chain uses TRBV6-6 and TRBJ2-7; the D is unclear. This CDR3 has 14 residues. Trimming removed 7 bases at V and 0 bases at J, with 13 bases between. Germline V gene sequence: CDR1 MNHNY, CDR2 SVGAGI (reference sequence). This chain's CDR3 is CASNSDGVSYEQYI. As DNA, the CDR3 is TGTGCCAGCAATTCAGACGGAGTCTCCTACGAGCAGTACATC.

Concerning this clonotype itself: An end of the junction differs from the germline gene, which may be a read error. This sequence joins TRBV4-2 and TRBJ2-1; D call uncertain. The CDR3 runs 14 residues. Looked up from germline, CDR1 is LGHNA and CDR2 is YNFKEQ. In nucleotides, the CDR3 is TGTGCCGGCAGCCAAGGATCCAAGGATGATGTGCAGTTCTTC. Protein: CAGSQGSKDDVQFF.

As to this clonotype: Because the CDR3 is missing its conserved closing phenylalanine or tryptophan, this is likely a read error. The V and J genes are TRBV11-2 and TRBJ2-5; 8 bases are a match to TRBD2. The germline V gene encodes CDR1 SGHAT and CDR2 FQNNGV. The CDR3 loop spans 15 amino acids. V lost 5 bases, J lost 7 bases, and 12 bases stayed unmatched. CDR3 DNA sequence: TGTGCCAGCAGCCTCGCAAGCGGGAGTGGAGTGACCCAGTACATC. Amino acid sequence: CASSLASGSGVTQYI.

Regarding this clonotype: The junction departs from the called germline gene at one end, perhaps through a read error. The chain carries TRBV7-8 and TRBJ1-2, with D possibly matching TRBD1 (5 bases). The germline V gene encodes CDR1 SGHVS and CDR2 FQNEAQ. The CDR3 is 17 residues long. The chain's CDR3 is CASSPWLGTANNYGYTF. The DNA for the CDR3 is TGTGCCAGCAGCCCGTGGTTAGGGACCGCCAACAACTATGGGTACACCTTC.

In its sample, this clonotype ranks as medium-sized. The rearrangement joins TRBV11-2 to TRBJ2-4; 7 bases map to TRBD1. Trimming at V came to 5 bases and at J to 0 bases, leaving 7 bases not matched to a gene. Germline V gene data show CDR1 as SGHAT and CDR2 as FQNNGV. The CDR3 extends over 16 amino acids. The CDR3 protein is CASSPRTGLAKNIQYF. CDR3 nucleotides: TGTGCCAGCAGCCCACGGACAGGATTAGCCAAAAACATTCAGTACTTC.

This clonotype was detected many times. The CDR3, as DNA: TGTGCCAGCGTCCCGGGACTAGCGGCCGGGGAGCTGTTTTTT. It translates to CASVPGLAAGELFF. V is TRBV6-6 and J is TRBJ2-2, with 11 bases aligning to TRBD2. This CDR3 region has 14 residues. V lost 8 bases and J lost 6; bases outside the gene matches: 5. Germline lookup yields CDR1 MNHNY and CDR2 SVGAGI (reference sequence).

The chain uses TRBV4-1 and TRBJ2-7; D remains unclear. The CDR3 sequence is 16 residues long. Germline loops: CDR1 MGHRA, CDR2 YSYEKL. V was shortened by 0 bases and J by 4 bases, with 16 bases between the two germline ends. CDR3 DNA sequence: TGCGCCAGCAGCCAAGAGTTTTCGGTAACCTCATACGAGCAGTACTTC. As protein: CASSQEFSVTSYEQYF.

The chain links TRBV29-1 to TRBJ2-4; no definite D call. The CDR3 is 13 amino acids. Germline V gives CDR1 SQVTM, CDR2 ANQGSEA. Between the trimmed V and J ends, which lost 6 bases and 0 bases, there was a span of 9 bases. This CDR3 is CSVTDLAKNIQYF. The CDR3 coding sequence is TGCAGCGTGACTGATCTAGCCAAAAACATTCAGTACTTC.

The chain couples TRBV5-6 to TRBJ2-2; D possibly corresponds to TRBD1 (7 bases). The CDR3 covers 15 residues. Looked up from germline, CDR1 is SGHDT and CDR2 is YYEEEE. Trimming removed 4 bases at V and 5 bases at J, with 15 bases between. The chain's CDR3 is CASSHGQEGTGELFF. The CDR3 nucleotides read TGTGCCAGCAGCCATGGACAGGAGGGGACCGGGGAGCTGTTTTTT.

In this sample, this clonotype turned up once. The junction and the germline gene differ at one end; a read error may be behind it. The rearrangement joins TRBV29-1 to TRBJ1-2, with 7 bases lining up with TRBD1. CDR1 and CDR2 (germline): SQVTM, ANQGSEA. The length of the CDR3 is 14 residues. CDR3 residues: CSCPGQSHNYGYTF. CDR3 nucleotides: TGCAGTTGTCCGGGACAGAGCCATAACTATGGCTACACCTTT.

The rearrangement links TRBV29-1 to TRBJ2-1; the match to TRBD2 covers 10 bases. Germline V CDR1 and CDR2: SQVTM, ANQGSEA. This CDR3 spans 16 amino acids. CDR3 amino acids: CNVPRGLAGACNEQFF. CDR3 DNA: TGCAACGTCCCTAGGGGCCTAGCGGGAGCTTGCAATGAGCAGTTCTTC.

A note on this clonotype: It may be a read error: a sequence one base away is much more abundant. This chain uses TRBV7-9 with TRBJ2-2; 7 nucleotides match TRBD1. This CDR3 has 18 residues. Germline CDR1 reads SEHNR; CDR2 reads FQNEAQ (reference sequence). The J segment lost 5 bases and the V segment lost 5 bases, leaving 17 bases of the junction unmatched. The CDR3 bases are TGTGCCAGCAGCCCCTCCCTTCCCGACAGGGTGGGTACCGGGGAGCTGTTTTTT. It is translated as CASSPSLPDRVGTGELFF.

Comment on this clonotype: Sequence at one end of the junction differs from germline and may be a read error. The J gene is TRBJ2-2, the V gene TRBV12-3 or TRBV12-4; the D call may be TRBD1 or TRBD2 (5 bases each). This CDR3 spans 16 amino acids. In DNA form, the CDR3 reads TGTGCCAGCAGCTTAGCGTGCAGGGCAAACACCGGGGAGCTGTTGTTT. Protein product: CASSLACRANTGELLF.

This clonotype was seen more than once but under ten times. A much larger clone sits a single nucleotide away, making a read error possible. The V and J genes are TRBV10-3 and TRBJ2-5; D unclear. This CDR3 is built from 14 residues. Per germline, CDR1 ENHRY and CDR2 SYGVKD. CDR3 bases: TGTGTCATCAGTGAGATGGCCAGCCAAGAGACCCAGTACTTC. Its translation is CVISEMASQETQYF.

In regard to this clonotype: One junction end disagrees with the germline gene, perhaps due to a read error. The chain joins TRBV11-2 to TRBJ2-5; weak D call: TRBD1 (6 bases). This CDR3 is built from 14 residues. Germline V gives CDR1 SGHAT, CDR2 FQNNGV. The CDR3 DNA is TGTGCCAGCAACTTAATCACAGGGCCCAAGACACAGTATTTC. It yields the protein CASNLITGPKTQYF.

On this clonotype: Compared with germline, one end of the junction differs, possibly owing to a read error. The CDR3 region is CASSLWGDSIGELFF. The CDR3 nucleotides are TGTGCCAGCAGCTTATGGGGGGATTCGATCGGGGAGCTGTTTTTC. The chain couples TRBV11-2 to TRBJ2-2; possible D gene TRBD2, 6 bases. Germline CDR1 and CDR2: SGHAT and FQNNGV. This CDR3 is 15 amino acids long.

This clonotype was found once. No conserved phenylalanine or tryptophan ends this CDR3, so it is likely a read error. The chain employs TRBV29-1 and TRBJ1-1; 7 bases map to TRBD1. The CDR3 has 14 residues. Looked up from germline, CDR1 is SQVTM and CDR2 is ANQGSEA. CDR3 sequence reads: CGVVREGAVTEAFL. CDR3 DNA sequence: TGCGGCGTTGTTAGAGAGGGGGCGGTCACTGAAGCTTTCCTT.

On this clonotype itself: The junction departs from germline at one end; a sequencing error may be responsible. J is TRBJ1-5 and V is TRBV7-8; no firm D call. This CDR3 spans 13 amino acids. Germline V gives CDR1 SGHVS, CDR2 FQNEAQ. CDR3: CACSFAWNQPQHF. In DNA form, the CDR3 reads TGTGCCTGCAGCTTCGCGTGGAATCAGCCACAGCATTTT.

About this clonotype: In this CDR3 the conserved last residue, phenylalanine or tryptophan, is missing, so a read error is likely. The rearrangement joins TRBV29-1 to TRBJ2-1, with D perhaps matching TRBD2 (6 bases). Germline V gives CDR1 SQVTM, CDR2 ANQGSEA. This CDR3 comprises 17 residues. The DNA of the CDR3 is TGCAGCCTTGAAGGGGTCGGCGGGGAGAGCTCCTGCAATGAGCAGTTCCTC. The encoded protein is CSLEGVGGESSCNEQFL.